One and the same sample provided the 16 T cell receptor beta chains below, sequenced in a study of cytotoxic CD8 clonotypes in ibrutinib-treated CLL (TCRdb year 2021). The time point label of this sample denotes: around 2 years on ibrutinib. The library was prepared using the immunoSEQ multiplex PCR assay. TCRdb holds this immuneACCESS table with in-frame rearrangements only. Some clones are missing; in checked studies, unresolved V genes explain under half, and the rest has no known cause. Across this sample there are fewer than 35,000 clones, with around 85% seen only once. The ten top clones hold approximately 8.2% of the sample. The input for sequencing was PBMCs, taken after 24 months of ibrutinib treatment. The receptors shown here come from a human donor with chronic lymphocytic leukemia.

The CDR3 protein is CASTKSGVPQETQYF. The CDR3 nucleotides are TGTGCCAGCACCAAAAGCGGGGTCCCCCAAGAGACCCAGTACTTC. The chain joins TRBV7-6 to TRBJ2-5, with 7 bases identical to TRBD2. The CDR3 has 15 residues. J lost 1 base, V lost 7 bases, and 9 bases had no gene match. Germline lookup yields CDR1 SGHVS and CDR2 FNYEAQ.

The chain couples TRBV13 to TRBJ2-5; D is uncertain. CDR1 and CDR2 from the germline V gene are PRHDT and FYEKMQ (reference sequence). The V and J ends lost 3 bases and 1 base respectively, with 6 bases between them. The CDR3 is 13 amino acids. The CDR3 loop reads CASSFGAQETQYF. In DNA, the CDR3 is TGTGCCAGCAGCTTTGGAGCCCAAGAGACCCAGTACTTC. Based on the CDR3 plus reference TRBV13 and TRBJ2-5, the full variable domain is AAGVIQSPRHLIKEKRETATLKCYPIPRHDTVYWYQQGPGQDPQFLISFYEKMQSDKGSIPDRFSAQQFSDYHSELNMSSLELGDSALYFCASSFGAQETQYFGPGTRLLVL.

The CDR3 region has the DNA TGTGCCAGCGGCGAGCGGGTTGGCGCTTTCTTT. Translation gives CASGERVGAFF. This chain links TRBV28 with TRBJ1-1, with D unclear. V lost 8 bases to trimming and J lost 11 bases, with 15 bases between them. Looked up from germline, CDR1 is MDHEN and CDR2 is SYDVKM. The CDR3 is made up of 11 amino acids.

This chain uses TRBV6-5 with TRBJ1-6; D call uncertain. The V gene lost 0 bases and the J gene lost 10 bases, with 4 bases spanning the gap. There are 12 residues in the CDR3. The V gene's germline CDR1 is MNHEY and CDR2 SVGAGI. The CDR3 bases are TGTGCCAGCAGTTACTCCCGATCACCCCTCCACTTT. Its protein product is CASSYSRSPLHF.

The chain couples TRBV7-9 to TRBJ1-6; 11 nucleotides align to TRBD1. The junction had 6 bases not matched to a gene; V was cut back by 2 bases and J by 9 bases. This CDR3 comprises 16 residues. Germline V gene lookup returns CDR1 SEHNR and CDR2 FQNEAQ (reference sequence). CDR3 amino acids: CASSLPGTGGVSPLHF. The CDR3 DNA reads as TGTGCCAGCAGCTTACCTGGGACAGGGGGTGTTTCACCCCTCCACTTT.

The V and J genes are TRBV5-1 and TRBJ1-1; maybe TRBD1 (6 bases). V lost 0 bases to trimming and J lost 8 bases, with 11 bases between them. This CDR3 spans 13 amino acids. Germline V gene lookup returns CDR1 SGHRS and CDR2 YFSETQ. The CDR3 DNA reads TGCGCCAGCAGCTTGGCTGGGGGGGCGGAAGCTTTCTTT. Its protein is CASSLAGGAEAFF.

Only one count was recorded for this clone. This chain links TRBV7-8 with TRBJ2-5, with 7 nucleotides matching TRBD1. The CDR3 consists of 15 residues. The germline CDR1 and CDR2 sequences are SGHVS and FQNEAQ. The V and J ends lost 5 bases and 1 base, in that order; junction bases with no gene match: 7. This chain's CDR3 is CASSALRGFQETQYF. For the CDR3, the DNA is TGTGCCAGCAGCGCCCTCAGGGGGTTCCAAGAGACCCAGTACTTC.

This clone occurred a few times. The chain couples TRBV5-1 to TRBJ1-1; the match to TRBD1 covers 8 bases. CDR1 and CDR2 from the germline V gene are SGHRS and YFSETQ. CDR3 length: 15 residues. V lost 1 base to trimming and J lost 1 base; unmatched junction nucleotides: 3. The CDR3 sequence is CASSLLGTGNTEAFF. For the CDR3, the DNA is TGCGCCAGCAGCTTGTTGGGGACAGGGAACACTGAAGCTTTCTTT.

The rearrangement uses TRBV6-5 and TRBJ2-1, with TRBD2 matching over 7 bases. The junction had 5 bases not matched to a gene; V was cut back by 0 bases and J by 3 bases. The CDR3 has 16 amino acids. CDR1 and CDR2 (germline): MNHEY, SVGAGI. The DNA for the CDR3 is TGTGCCAGCAGTTACTCGGGGCTAGCGGTCTACAATGAGCAGTTCTTC. Protein: CASSYSGLAVYNEQFF.

This clone was counted a single time. J is TRBJ1-2 and V is TRBV6-5; D is undetermined. CDR1 MNHEY and CDR2 SVGAGI come from the germline V gene. The CDR3 runs to 13 residues. Trimming took off 3 bases at V and 0 bases at J, with 5 bases between the two ends. CDR3 bases: TGTGCCAGCAGTTATGGGACTAACTATGGCTACACCTTC. Its protein is CASSYGTNYGYTF.

The chain has TRBV6-6 and TRBJ2-2; D may be TRBD1 (5 bases). The V end was cut by 6 bases, the J end by 1 base, with 9 bases between. Germline-derived CDR1 and CDR2 are MNHNY and SVGAGI (reference sequence). This CDR3 spans 14 amino acids. CDR3 amino acids: CASSQDMNTGELFF. In DNA form, the CDR3 reads TGTGCCAGCAGCCAGGACATGAACACCGGGGAGCTGTTTTTT.

The J gene is TRBJ1-5, the V gene TRBV2, with D maybe TRBD1 (6 bases). The CDR3 sequence is 14 residues long. The germline CDR1 and CDR2 sequences are SNHLY and FYNNEI. V lost 5 bases, J lost 3 bases, and 11 bases lay in between. The CDR3 loop reads CASSINRANQPQHF. The CDR3 DNA follows: TGTGCCAGCAGTATCAACAGGGCCAATCAGCCCCAGCATTTT.

This clone has only one observation. The gene calls are TRBV4-2 and TRBJ2-2, with D unresolved. Trimming took off 1 base at V and 3 bases at J, with 9 bases between the two ends. Per germline, CDR1 LGHNA and CDR2 YNFKEQ. CDR3 length equals 15 residues. This chain's CDR3 is CASSQADKDTGELFF. Written as DNA, the CDR3 is TGTGCCAGCAGCCAAGCCGATAAAGACACCGGGGAGCTGTTTTTT.

The rearrangement links TRBV5-1 to TRBJ1-2; D remains ambiguous. Trimming removed 4 bases from V and 6 bases from J, with 13 bases in between. CDR1 SGHRS and CDR2 YFSETQ come from the germline V gene. The CDR3 runs to 13 residues. The CDR3 bases are TGCGCCAGCAGCCCCAGCTGGCAGGATGGCTACACCTTC. This encodes CASSPSWQDGYTF.

The rearrangement joins TRBV30 to TRBJ2-5; 10 bases align to TRBD2. This CDR3 contains 16 residues. Per germline, CDR1 GTSNPN and CDR2 SVGIG (reference sequence). After removal of 1 base from V and 5 bases from J, the junction contained 10 bases not matched to a gene. CDR3 coding DNA: TGTGCCTGGAGTGAAAGGCCGGGACTAGCGCTCGAGACCCAGTACTTC. Its translation: CAWSERPGLALETQYF.

The J gene is TRBJ1-1, the V gene TRBV7-3; possibly TRBD1 for D (5 bases). The V and J ends lost 11 bases and 0 bases respectively, with 22 bases between them. CDR3 length: 16 amino acids. The germline gives CDR1 SGHTA, CDR2 FQGTGA. The CDR3 DNA follows: TGTGCCGCGGGCTTCCTACAGGCAGTGATGAACACTGAAGCTTTCTTT. Encoded protein: CAAGFLQAVMNTEAFF.